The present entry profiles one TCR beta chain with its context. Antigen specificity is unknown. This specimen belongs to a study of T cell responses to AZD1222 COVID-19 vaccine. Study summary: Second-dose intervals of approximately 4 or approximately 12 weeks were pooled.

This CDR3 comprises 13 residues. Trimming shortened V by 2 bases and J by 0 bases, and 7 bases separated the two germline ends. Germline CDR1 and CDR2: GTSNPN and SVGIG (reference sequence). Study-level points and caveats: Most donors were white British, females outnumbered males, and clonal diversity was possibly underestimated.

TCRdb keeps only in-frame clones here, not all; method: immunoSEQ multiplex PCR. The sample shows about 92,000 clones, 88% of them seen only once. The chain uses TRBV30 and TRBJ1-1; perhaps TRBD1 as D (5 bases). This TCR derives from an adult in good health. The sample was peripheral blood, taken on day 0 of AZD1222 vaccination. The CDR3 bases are TGTGCCTGGAGTCGGGGCCTGAACACTGAAGCTTTCTTT. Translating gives CAWSRGLNTEAFF.